The 8 T cell receptor beta chains below were found in one sample sequenced in a study of blood T cell repertoires in COVID-19. TCRdb's copy holds only in-frame clones and misses some; the assay was immunoSEQ multiplex PCR. This sample yields 260,000 or so clones, of which 88% are seen a single time; about 8.6% belongs to the top ten. Sequenced material: peripheral blood. The origin of the receptors is a man aged 18 to 29 with active or convalescent COVID-19.

The V and J genes are TRBV7-3 and TRBJ2-7; 9 bases line up with TRBD1. The V and J ends lost 4 bases and 7 bases, in that order; junction bases with no gene match: 5. The V gene's germline CDR1 is SGHTA and CDR2 FQGTGA. The CDR3 is 13 residues long. CDR3 loop: CASSSTGGREQYF. The CDR3 bases are TGTGCCAGCAGCTCTACAGGGGGCCGGGAGCAGTACTTC.

The V gene is TRBV15, the J gene TRBJ2-3; 8 bases map to TRBD2. This CDR3 is built from 16 residues. In germline, CDR1 is LNHNV, CDR2 YYDKDF (reference sequence). Trimming cost V 3 bases and J 3 bases; bases outside gene matches: 8. The CDR3 coding sequence is TGTGCCACCAGCAGCCAAAGGGTAGCGGGGACAGATACGCAGTATTTT. Its translation is CATSSQRVAGTDTQYF.

This chain uses TRBV5-6 with TRBJ2-7; TRBD1 agrees at 9 bases. Germline trimming cut 4 bases from V and 2 bases from J; bases unmatched to any gene: 4. Germline assignment: CDR1 SGHDT and CDR2 YYEEEE. This CDR3 comprises 14 residues. DNA for the CDR3: TGTGCCAGCAGCCACCGACAGGGGGCCTACGAGCAGTACTTC. Protein sequence: CASSHRQGAYEQYF.

V usage is TRBV6-1 and J usage is TRBJ1-2, with D possibly being TRBD1 (5 bases). Trimming took off 1 base at V and 4 bases at J, with 16 bases between the two ends. Germline V gene data show CDR1 as MNHNS and CDR2 as SASEGT. The CDR3 covers 16 residues. CDR3 sequence reads: CASSEGGRPPIYGYTF. The CDR3, as DNA: TGTGCCAGCAGTGAAGGGGGCAGGCCCCCAATCTATGGCTACACCTTC.

The V call is TRBV4-1, the J call TRBJ2-3; D unresolved. This CDR3 is built from 14 residues. Trimming cost V 6 bases and J 4 bases, with 14 bases left between them. Germline V gene data show CDR1 as MGHRA and CDR2 as YSYEKL. For the CDR3, the DNA is TGCGCCAGCAGATTGGCCATTCGGGCAGATACGCAGTATTTT. Translation gives CASRLAIRADTQYF.

The chain links TRBV10-3 to TRBJ2-3; D uncertain. Germline V lookup: CDR1 ENHRY, CDR2 SYGVKD. Deletions cut 0 bases from V and 3 bases from J, with 7 bases between. This CDR3 contains 14 residues. CDR3 loop: CAISESRKTDTQYF. As DNA, the CDR3 is TGTGCCATCAGTGAGTCGAGGAAGACAGATACGCAGTATTTT.

V is TRBV5-1 and J is TRBJ2-5; 11 bases fit TRBD1. After removal of 4 bases from V and 3 bases from J, the junction contained 5 bases not matched to a gene. Germline V lookup: CDR1 SGHRS, CDR2 YFSETQ. This CDR3 spans 15 amino acids. CDR3 sequence (DNA): TGCGCCAGCAGCGAAAGGGGACAGGGGGAAGAGACCCAGTACTTC. Encoded protein: CASSERGQGEETQYF.

This clone was counted at least ten times. V gene TRBV7-9 combines with J gene TRBJ2-1; D is uncertain. This CDR3 spans 14 amino acids. Trimming cost V 4 bases and J 4 bases, with 11 bases left between them. Looked up from germline, CDR1 is SEHNR and CDR2 is FQNEAQ (reference sequence). The DNA for the CDR3 is TGTGCCAGCAGCTCCTTCAGCGATTACAATGAGCAGTTCTTC. It is translated as CASSSFSDYNEQFF.